Following are 14 T cell receptor beta chains from one sample sequenced in a study of T cell changes during pregnancy in multiple sclerosis. Profiling relied on immunoSEQ multiplex PCR, and the TCRdb table lists in-frame clones only, not all of them. Of 58,000 or so clones detected, approximately 91% appear once; the ten largest clones hold 0.5%. The sample was CD4+ T cells from peripheral blood mononuclear cells, taken in the third trimester of pregnancy. The receptors here all came from a female donor with multiple sclerosis, enrolled in a pregnancy study.

This clone was picked up a small number of times. This chain connects TRBV4-1 to TRBJ2-2; a possible D gene is TRBD1 (6 bases). The V and J ends lost 1 base and 5 bases respectively, with 11 bases between them. CDR3 length: 15 amino acids. Germline V CDR1 and CDR2: MGHRA, YSYEKL. This CDR3 is CASSQAGALTGELFF. The CDR3, as DNA: TGCGCCAGCAGCCAAGCAGGGGCGCTTACCGGGGAGCTGTTTTTT.

The chain has TRBV19 and TRBJ2-7; 8 bases fit TRBD1. The CDR3 totals 13 residues. J gave up 4 bases and V 5 bases, and 4 bases lay outside the gene matches. Germline V CDR1 and CDR2: LNHDA, SQIVND (reference sequence). The chain's CDR3 is CASSPTGEYEQYF. Here the CDR3 DNA reads TGTGCCAGTAGTCCGACAGGGGAGTACGAGCAGTACTTC.

This chain connects TRBV30 to TRBJ2-2; D gene ambiguous. Germline CDR1 and CDR2: GTSNPN and SVGIG (reference sequence). CDR3 length: 15 amino acids. The V end was cut by 5 bases, the J end by 0 bases, with 13 bases between. This CDR3 reads CAWGGVQSNTGELFF. The CDR3 DNA reads as TGTGCCTGGGGTGGGGTACAGTCGAACACCGGGGAGCTGTTTTTT. The full variable domain, rest sourced from reference TRBV30 and TRBJ2-2, is SQTIHQWPATLVQPVGSPLSLECTVEGTSNPNLYWYRQAAGRGLQLLFYSVGIGQISSEVPQNLSASRPQDRQFILSSKKLLLSDSGFYLCAWGGVQSNTGELFFGEGSRLTVL.

This rearrangement joins TRBV7-3 to TRBJ2-2, with a possible D match to TRBD2 (7 bases). V was pared by 1 base and J by 0 bases, with 9 bases between. Germline CDR1 SGHTA, CDR2 FQGTGA. The CDR3 runs 16 residues. CDR3 nucleotide sequence: TGTGCCAGCAGCTTAATGGGGGGGCCGAACACCGGGGAGCTGTTTTTT. Residues: CASSLMGGPNTGELFF.

This rearrangement joins TRBV7-2 to TRBJ2-2; 7 bases align to TRBD1. The CDR3 runs to 16 residues. The ends lost 1 base at V and 0 bases at J; junction bases unmatched: 2. The germline gives CDR1 SGHTA, CDR2 FQGNSA. The CDR3 DNA reads TGTGCCAGCAGCTTAGTAGGGGGCGCGAACACCGGGGAGCTGTTTTTT. Protein product: CASSLVGGANTGELFF.

The V call is TRBV6-1, the J call TRBJ2-1, with 7 bases fitting TRBD2. Germline CDR1 MNHNS, CDR2 SASEGT. V lost 0 bases to trimming and J lost 13 bases; unmatched junction nucleotides: 9. This CDR3 region has 14 residues. As DNA, the CDR3 is TGTGCCAGCAGTGAAGCGGGTGCGGGGGTGGGACAGTTCTTC. It codes for CASSEAGAGVGQFF.

The CDR3 DNA follows: TGTGCTAGTGGCCTCTACAGTGCGATGAATTCACCCCTCCACTTT. It is translated as CASGLYSAMNSPLHF. This chain uses TRBV12-5 with TRBJ1-6; no reliable D call. Germline V gives CDR1 LGHNT, CDR2 FRNRAP. Trimming cost V 6 bases and J 7 bases, with 16 bases left between them. The length of the CDR3 is 15 residues. Based on the CDR3 plus reference TRBV12-5 and TRBJ1-6, the full variable domain is DARVTQTPRHKVTEMGQEVTMRCQPILGHNTVFWYRQTMMQGLELLAYFRNRAPLDDSGMPKDRFSAEMPDATLATLKIQPSEPRDSAVYFCASGLYSAMNSPLHFGNGTRLTVT.

V and J are TRBV6-4 and TRBJ1-6; D is undetermined. The V end was cut by 0 bases, the J end by 11 bases, with 8 bases between. From germline, CDR1 is MRHNA and CDR2 SNTAGT. The CDR3 length is 13 residues. This chain's CDR3 is CASSDSEVAPLHF. CDR3 sequence (DNA): TGTGCCAGCAGTGACTCGGAGGTTGCACCCCTCCACTTT.

The chain joins TRBV7-2 to TRBJ2-3; 7 nucleotides align to TRBD1. This CDR3 contains 17 residues. The V segment lost 5 bases and the J segment 2 bases; nucleotides outside the gene matches: 13. The germline gives CDR1 SGHTA, CDR2 FQGNSA. The CDR3 coding sequence is TGTGCCAGCAGCCGTCCTACAGGGGTCGGTCTCACAGATACGCAGTATTTT. This encodes CASSRPTGVGLTDTQYF.

The J gene is TRBJ1-2, the V gene TRBV7-9, with no clear D. Trimming stripped 1 base from V and 6 bases from J, with 24 bases between. Per germline, CDR1 SEHNR and CDR2 FQNEAQ (reference sequence). The CDR3 has 18 residues. CDR3 protein: CASSLGSWSIRLSDGYTF. Here the CDR3 DNA reads TGTGCCAGCAGCTTAGGAAGTTGGTCCATTCGTCTGTCAGATGGCTACACCTTC.

The chain links TRBV6-5 to TRBJ1-6; 8 bases match TRBD1. The germline V gene has CDR1 MNHEY and CDR2 SVGAGI. The V and J ends lost 5 bases and 10 bases, in that order; junction bases with no gene match: 4. The CDR3 is 13 residues long. This CDR3 is CASSTGQGSPLHF. The CDR3 DNA reads TGTGCCAGCAGTACCGGACAGGGCTCACCCCTCCACTTT.

The rearrangement uses TRBV5-6 and TRBJ2-7, with TRBD1 identical over 10 bases. The length of the CDR3 is 15 residues. Germline V gene sequence: CDR1 SGHDT, CDR2 YYEEEE. With V trimmed by 4 bases and J by 5 bases, 9 bases remained unmatched. CDR3 protein: CASSPNPGQGNEQYF. The CDR3 bases are TGTGCCAGCAGCCCAAACCCGGGACAGGGGAACGAGCAGTACTTC.

This clone was picked up a small number of times. The chain joins TRBV5-1 to TRBJ1-1, with D hard to call. The CDR3 length is 16 residues. CDR1 SGHRS and CDR2 YFSETQ come from the germline V gene. Trimming cost V 0 bases and J 7 bases, with 19 bases left between them. This chain's CDR3 is CASSLAGRRVFGEAFF. The DNA of the CDR3 is TGCGCCAGCAGCTTGGCCGGGAGACGGGTTTTTGGTGAAGCTTTCTTT.

J is TRBJ2-5 and V is TRBV7-2; 16 nucleotides align to TRBD2. The CDR3 has 17 residues. The junction had 6 bases not matched to a gene; V was cut back by 1 base and J by 7 bases. The germline CDR1 and CDR2 sequences are SGHTA and FQGNSA. CDR3 protein: CASSLVGLAGGGVTQYF. CDR3 nucleotides: TGTGCCAGCAGCTTAGTGGGACTAGCGGGGGGGGGTGTGACCCAGTACTTC.